The 7 T cell receptor beta chains below all came from one sample that was sequenced in a study of blood T cell repertoires in COVID-19. The table came from immunoSEQ multiplex PCR; TCRdb's copy has only in-frame clones and leaves some out. The sample consists of fewer than 300,000 clones, approximately 77% of them appearing once. The sample comprised peripheral blood. The receptors come from a young woman with acute or convalescent COVID-19.

The V gene is TRBV2, the J gene TRBJ2-5, with 8 bases aligning to TRBD2. The CDR3 length is 15 residues. Germline loops: CDR1 SNHLY, CDR2 FYNNEI. Trimming at V came to 3 bases and at J to 4 bases, leaving 7 bases not matched to a gene. DNA of the CDR3: TGTGCCAGCAGTGAGGCTAGCGGGCTTATAGAGACCCAGTACTTC. Its translation is CASSEASGLIETQYF.

The chain links TRBV6-1 to TRBJ1-5; D is unresolved. The CDR3 has 17 amino acids. The germline CDR1 and CDR2 sequences are MNHNS and SASEGT. Between the trimmed V and J ends, which lost 0 bases and 3 bases, there was a span of 15 bases. The CDR3 sequence: CASSEARVLALNQPQHF. The CDR3 DNA is TGTGCCAGCAGTGAAGCGCGGGTGTTAGCCCTCAATCAGCCCCAGCATTTT.

This chain joins TRBV5-6 and TRBJ2-7; D perhaps matches TRBD2 (6 bases). Trimming took off 4 bases at V and 3 bases at J, with 11 bases between the two ends. CDR1 is SGHDT and CDR2 is YYEEEE in the germline V gene. This CDR3 is built from 13 residues. CDR3 in DNA: TGTGCCAGCAGCCTCGGAGGGTTCTACGAGCAGTACTTC. As protein: CASSLGGFYEQYF.

This clone was picked up many times. Other DNA sequences within the sample encode an identical CDR3. This chain connects TRBV7-9 to TRBJ2-7, with unresolved D. This CDR3 region has 13 residues. V lost 1 base and J 2 bases, leaving 6 bases between the germline ends. Germline V gene lookup returns CDR1 SEHNR and CDR2 FQNEAQ (reference sequence). CDR3 sequence: CASSLVPAYEQYF. CDR3 bases: TGTGCCAGCAGCTTAGTTCCGGCCTACGAGCAGTACTTC.

The chain links TRBV6-6 to TRBJ2-4; TRBD1 matches at 9 bases. This CDR3 spans 13 amino acids. J gave up 8 bases and V 6 bases, and 5 bases lay outside the gene matches. Germline V gives CDR1 MNHNY, CDR2 SVGAGI (reference sequence). The CDR3 DNA sequence: TGTGCCAGCAGCCGGGACAGGGTGGACATTCAGTACTTC. Translating it yields CASSRDRVDIQYF.

The gene calls are TRBV6-5 and TRBJ2-7; 8 positions match TRBD2. The length of the CDR3 is 13 residues. The ends lost 8 bases at V and 0 bases at J; junction bases unmatched: 3. CDR1 and CDR2 (germline): MNHEY, SVGAGI. The CDR3 loop is CASGTRDSYEQYF. For the CDR3, the DNA is TGTGCCAGCGGGACTAGGGACTCCTACGAGCAGTACTTC.

This clone has a handful of counts. The J gene is TRBJ1-5, the V gene TRBV30; 7 nucleotides line up with TRBD1. V was pared by 2 bases and J by 7 bases, with 5 bases of the junction left unmatched. Looked up from germline, CDR1 is GTSNPN and CDR2 is SVGIG (reference sequence). The CDR3 sequence is 13 residues long. CDR3 DNA: TGTGCCTGGAGTCGGCAGGGGGGACAGCCCCAGCATTTT. This codes for CAWSRQGGQPQHF.